The 28 T cell receptor beta chains presented below share a single source sample, sequenced in a study of shared clonotypes between healthy human individuals. TCRdb keeps only in-frame clones here, not all; method: immunoSEQ multiplex PCR. The data contain 730,000 or so clones, 60% to 80% of them seen just once; the ten biggest clones take up under 2%. The sample was memory CD4+ T cells sorted from blood. Subset here: CD45RA-negative fraction. All receptors come from a woman between 25 and 40 years old in good health.

This clone was detected a few times. V is TRBV5-1 and J is TRBJ1-1; D is undetermined. CDR3 size: 15 residues. V lost 2 bases, J lost 0 bases, and 11 bases lay in between. Germline V gives CDR1 SGHRS, CDR2 YFSETQ. DNA for the CDR3: TGCGCCAGCAGCTTTGAAGCGGGATTGAACACTGAAGCTTTCTTT. It codes for CASSFEAGLNTEAFF.

To note about this clone: The same CDR3 also results from other DNA sequences found in this sample. The chain is built from TRBV5-1 and TRBJ1-1; the D is unclear. Germline CDR1 is SGHRS and CDR2 is YFSETQ. The CDR3 runs to 14 residues. The V end was cut by 0 bases, the J end by 0 bases, with 6 bases between. CDR3 nucleotides: TGCGCCAGCAGCTTGGTCGGAATGAACACTGAAGCTTTCTTT. Its protein product is CASSLVGMNTEAFF.

The J gene is TRBJ2-7, the V gene TRBV7-2, with 10 bases aligning to TRBD2. Germline V gene sequence: CDR1 SGHTA, CDR2 FQGNSA. The CDR3 sequence is 16 residues long. Germline trimming cut 3 bases from V and 6 bases from J; bases unmatched to any gene: 11. CDR3 region: CASSFSPLAGMGEQYF. CDR3 nucleotides: TGTGCCAGCAGCTTCTCCCCACTAGCGGGAATGGGCGAGCAGTACTTC.

The chain is built from TRBV9 and TRBJ1-1; D possibly corresponds to TRBD1 (6 bases). The V gene lost 2 bases and the J gene lost 5 bases, with 16 bases spanning the gap. The CDR3 runs to 15 residues. Germline V gene data show CDR1 as SGDLS and CDR2 as YYNGEE. The DNA for the CDR3 is TGTGCCAGCAGCGTTTCGCAGGTCACAGGGACTGAAGCTTTCTTT. Protein: CASSVSQVTGTEAFF. The full variable domain, its missing parts supplied by reference TRBV9 and TRBJ1-1, is DSGVTQTPKHLITATGQRVTLRCSPRSGDLSVYWYQQSLDQGLQFLIQYYNGEERAKGNILERFSAQQFPDLHSELNLSSLELGDSALYFCASSVSQVTGTEAFFGQGTRLTVV.

This clone was observed once. Just one base apart from a much larger clone, this may be a read error. CDR3 nucleotide sequence: TGTGCCAGCAGTCGGACCTCCTACGAGCAGTACTTC. Translation gives CASSRTSYEQYF. The chain recombines TRBV6-7 with TRBJ2-7, with no clear D. TRBV6-7 is sorted into the ORF group, with uncertain function. CDR3 length: 12 residues. Between the trimmed V and J ends, which lost 5 bases and 0 bases, there was a span of 5 bases.

With respect to this clone: One junction end does not reproduce the germline sequence, and a read error may be involved. The V and J genes are TRBV6-5 and TRBJ2-3; 8 bases match TRBD1. CDR1 and CDR2 (germline): MNHEY, SVGAGI. The CDR3 length is 12 residues. The CDR3 region has the DNA TGTGCCGGCTCGTCCGGGACAGGTACGCAGTATTTT. It yields the protein CAGSSGTGTQYF.

The J gene is TRBJ2-1, the V gene TRBV27; 11 bases are shared with TRBD2. The V segment lost 2 bases and the J segment 3 bases; nucleotides outside the gene matches: 3. The germline CDR1 and CDR2 sequences are MNHEY and SMNVEV (reference sequence). This CDR3 region has 16 residues. CDR3 sequence: CASSLELAGVYNEQFF. CDR3 DNA sequence: TGTGCCAGCAGTTTAGAACTAGCGGGAGTCTACAATGAGCAGTTCTTC.

This clone was picked up many times. CDR3 residues: CASSSGTSGGWQYF. The CDR3 DNA follows: TGCGCCAGCAGCTCTGGGACTAGCGGGGGGTGGCAGTACTTC. The chain links TRBV5-1 to TRBJ2-7; 15 bases fit TRBD2. CDR3 length: 14 residues. Germline-derived CDR1 and CDR2 are SGHRS and YFSETQ. The ends lost 3 bases at V and 9 bases at J; junction bases unmatched: 4.

This clone was picked up one time. V usage is TRBV29-1 and J usage is TRBJ2-1, with D perhaps matching TRBD2 (5 bases). The CDR3 is 14 amino acids. Germline lookup yields CDR1 SQVTM and CDR2 ANQGSEA. V was shortened by 3 bases and J by 0 bases, with 9 bases between the two germline ends. CDR3 in amino acids: CSVDEGSSYNEQFF. CDR3 DNA: TGCAGCGTTGATGAGGGAAGCTCCTACAATGAGCAGTTCTTC.

The rearrangement links TRBV28 to TRBJ2-7; D remains unclear. V was trimmed by 3 bases and J by 2 bases, leaving 11 bases between them. CDR3 size: 14 residues. CDR1 MDHEN and CDR2 SYDVKM come from the germline V gene. The CDR3 region has the DNA TGTGCCAGCAGTTTGTACACTCGGCCCTACGAGCAGTACTTC. It encodes CASSLYTRPYEQYF.

CDR3 sequence: CASSSGTSYEQYF. The DNA of the CDR3 is TGTGCCAGCAGCTCCGGGACTAGCTACGAGCAGTACTTC. The chain recombines TRBV6-6 with TRBJ2-7; 8 nucleotides agree with TRBD2. The length of the CDR3 is 13 residues. CDR1 MNHNY and CDR2 SVGAGI come from the germline V gene (reference sequence). V was clipped by 6 bases and J by 3 bases; unmatched bases: 4.

As to this clone: A much more abundant neighbour one base away suggests this may be a read error. Distinct nucleotide sequences in the sample also encode this CDR3. This chain links TRBV7-3 with TRBJ1-1; D gene ambiguous. CDR3 length: 13 residues. V shed 5 bases and J shed 3 bases, with 10 bases lying between them. The germline V gene has CDR1 SGHTA and CDR2 FQGTGA. The CDR3 here is CASSSQRDTEAFF. CDR3 bases: TGTGCCAGCAGCAGCCAAAGGGACACTGAAGCTTTCTTT.

The V gene is TRBV6-1, the J gene TRBJ2-7; D is unresolved. Trimming stripped 0 bases from V and 0 bases from J, with 9 bases between. The CDR3 spans 15 residues. Per germline, CDR1 MNHNS and CDR2 SASEGT. The CDR3 DNA is TGTGCCAGCAGTGAAGCACCTCGGCCCTCCTACGAGCAGTACTTC. The encoded protein is CASSEAPRPSYEQYF.

The rearrangement uses TRBV5-1 and TRBJ2-3, with 8 bases identical to TRBD2. This CDR3 region has 14 residues. Germline values: CDR1 SGHRS, CDR2 YFSETQ. Trimming removed 6 bases from V and 4 bases from J; junction bases left unmatched: 7. The CDR3 spells CASKSGSYADTQYF. DNA for the CDR3: TGCGCCAGCAAAAGCGGGAGCTATGCAGATACGCAGTATTTT.

This clone was counted a few times. The V gene is TRBV5-1, the J gene TRBJ2-5; unclear D gene. Germline CDR1 and CDR2: SGHRS and YFSETQ. CDR3 size: 14 residues. V was pared by 2 bases and J by 5 bases, with 13 bases between. As DNA, the CDR3 is TGCGCCAGCAGCTTTCGTCCGCTCCCCGAGACCCAGTACTTC. Translating it yields CASSFRPLPETQYF.

The gene calls are TRBV27 and TRBJ1-1; 7 bases are shared with TRBD1. The V gene end was trimmed by 4 bases and the J gene end by 3 bases; junction bases not matched to a gene: 5. Germline V gene lookup returns CDR1 MNHEY and CDR2 SMNVEV (reference sequence). This CDR3 comprises 14 residues. CDR3 DNA sequence: TGTGCCAGCAGTTCCTGGACAGGAGACACTGAAGCTTTCTTT. Amino acids: CASSSWTGDTEAFF.

The chain carries TRBV6-5 and TRBJ1-2; TRBD1 might be the D (6 bases). The CDR3 has 13 amino acids. V was shortened by 9 bases and J by 7 bases, with 18 bases between the two germline ends. The germline gives CDR1 MNHEY, CDR2 SVGAGI. CDR3 protein: CASSGGGAFGYTF. The CDR3, as DNA: TGTGCCAGTTCGGGGGGGGGCGCATTTGGCTACACCTTC.

V and J are TRBV7-8 and TRBJ1-1, with D uncertain. The CDR3 length is 12 residues. Trimming cost V 5 bases and J 6 bases, with 10 bases left between them. Germline loops: CDR1 SGHVS, CDR2 FQNEAQ. The chain's CDR3 is CASSGVFSEAFF. DNA for the CDR3: TGTGCCAGCAGCGGAGTATTCTCTGAAGCTTTCTTT. Full variable domain (remainder filled in from reference TRBV7-8 and TRBJ1-1): GAGVSQSPRYKVAKRGQDVALRCDPISGHVSLFWYQQALGQGPEFLTYFQNEAQLDKSGLPSDRFFAERPEGSVSTLKIQRTQQEDSAVYLCASSGVFSEAFFGQGTRLTVV.

The sample holds a few counts of this clone. V is TRBV15 and J is TRBJ1-1; TRBD1 might be the D (5 bases). V was shortened by 3 bases and J by 10 bases, with 15 bases between the two germline ends. The CDR3 contains 13 residues. Germline values: CDR1 LNHNV, CDR2 YYDKDF (reference sequence). CDR3 sequence (DNA): TGTGCCACCAGCAGCCGGGGCGCTAGGAGAGCTTTCTTT. Translating gives CATSSRGARRAFF.

The chain combines TRBV19 with TRBJ1-1; D uncertain. This CDR3 spans 18 amino acids. The V end lost 7 bases, the J end lost 0 bases, and 24 bases lay between the germline ends. Per the germline V gene, CDR1 is LNHDA and CDR2 is SQIVND (reference sequence). The CDR3: CASTQRVVRIGMNTEAFF. CDR3 nucleotide sequence: TGTGCCAGTACTCAACGGGTGGTACGGATTGGGATGAACACTGAAGCTTTCTTT.

V gene TRBV18 combines with J gene TRBJ2-2; D call uncertain. This CDR3 comprises 15 residues. Trimming removed 2 bases from V and 0 bases from J, with 7 bases in between. In germline, CDR1 is KGHSH, CDR2 LQKENI. The CDR3 spells CASSPYGTNTGELFF. The CDR3 DNA follows: TGTGCCAGCTCACCATACGGAACGAACACCGGGGAGCTGTTTTTT.

This clone turned up a few times. The chain uses TRBV18 and TRBJ1-5, with D unclear. Germline CDR1 KGHSH, CDR2 LQKENI. This CDR3 is 15 amino acids long. Trimming took 5 bases from V and 0 from J, leaving 11 bases between them. This chain's CDR3 is CASSKRQVSNQPQHF. CDR3 sequence (DNA): TGTGCCAGCTCAAAAAGACAAGTTAGCAATCAGCCCCAGCATTTT.

The chain has TRBV7-9 and TRBJ2-7; 11 nucleotides match TRBD1. J gave up 6 bases and V 3 bases, and 7 bases lay outside the gene matches. CDR1 and CDR2 from the germline V gene are SEHNR and FQNEAQ (reference sequence). This CDR3 region has 15 residues. The CDR3 bases are TGTGCCAGCAGCTTGCTCAGGACAGGGGGCTCCGAGCAGTACTTC. It encodes CASSLLRTGGSEQYF.

The chain uses TRBV6-4 and TRBJ2-7, with a possible D match to TRBD2 (6 bases). Germline V lookup: CDR1 MRHNA, CDR2 SNTAGT. This CDR3 is 14 amino acids long. Trimming took 9 bases from V and 5 from J, leaving 20 bases between them. CDR3 loop: CARNRRENGNEQYF. The CDR3 DNA follows: TGTGCCAGGAATCGTCGGGAGAATGGGAACGAGCAGTACTTC.

This clone has a handful of counts. This sequence joins TRBV5-6 and TRBJ2-1; D uncertain. The CDR3 covers 15 residues. Trimming stripped 0 bases from V and 0 bases from J, with 7 bases between. Per germline, CDR1 SGHDT and CDR2 YYEEEE. The CDR3, as DNA: TGTGCCAGCAGCTTGGAGGCCCGCTCCTACAATGAGCAGTTCTTC. Its translation: CASSLEARSYNEQFF. Full variable domain (remainder filled in from reference TRBV5-6 and TRBJ2-1): DAGVTQSPTHLIKTRGQQVTLRCSPKSGHDTVSWYQQALGQGPQFIFQYYEEEERQRGNFPDRFSGHQFPNYSSELNVNALLLGDSALYLCASSLEARSYNEQFFGPGTRLTVL.

The chain couples TRBV7-2 to TRBJ2-1; D is possibly TRBD1 (6 bases). Trimming took 5 bases from V and 6 from J, leaving 20 bases between them. The CDR3 covers 16 residues. The germline V gene encodes CDR1 SGHTA and CDR2 FQGNSA. The CDR3 sequence is CASSLGGVLAGNEQFF. CDR3 DNA: TGTGCCAGCAGCCTAGGGGGAGTATTGGCGGGCAATGAGCAGTTCTTC.

For the CDR3, the DNA is TGTGCCAGCAGCTTAAACGACCGGGGGCAGGGCTACACCTTC. As protein: CASSLNDRGQGYTF. The chain combines TRBV7-9 with TRBJ1-2; a weak D match, TRBD1 (6 bases). Germline V gene data show CDR1 as SEHNR and CDR2 as FQNEAQ (reference sequence). The CDR3 runs to 14 residues. Trimming shortened V by 2 bases and J by 8 bases, and 15 bases separated the two germline ends.

V usage is TRBV6-5 and J usage is TRBJ1-1, with 7 nucleotides matching TRBD1. This CDR3 is 13 amino acids long. With V trimmed by 5 bases and J by 2 bases, 2 bases remained unmatched. CDR1 and CDR2 (germline): MNHEY, SVGAGI. The CDR3 DNA reads as TGTGCCAGCAGTCGACAGGGCAACACTGAAGCTTTCTTT. Translation gives CASSRQGNTEAFF.